Below, 17 T cell receptor beta chains from the same sample are listed, as sequenced in a study of blood T cell repertoires in COVID-19. This table comes from immunoSEQ multiplex PCR, and its TCRdb copy is limited to in-frame clones, with some not included. The data contain roughly 140,000 clones, more than 85% of them singletons. Material: peripheral blood. Every receptor here comes from a human donor in a cohort sampled during active COVID-19.

This clone was observed a single time. The chain uses TRBV6-1 and TRBJ1-2, with D possibly being TRBD1 (5 bases). Trimming cost V 0 bases and J 8 bases, with 10 bases left between them. This CDR3 has 13 residues. Germline-derived CDR1 and CDR2 are MNHNS and SASEGT. The chain's CDR3 is CASSEAGLRGYTF. The CDR3 bases are TGTGCCAGCAGTGAAGCGGGGCTCAGGGGCTACACCTTC.

This clone was found once. The chain employs TRBV7-3 and TRBJ1-2, with TRBD1 matching 8 bases. Germline CDR1 SGHTA, CDR2 FQGTGA. The CDR3 covers 15 residues. Unmatched junction bases numbered 4, after V lost 2 bases and J lost 2 bases. CDR3 in DNA: TGTGCCAGCAGCTTATCAGGGGGCAAGAACTATGGCTACACCTTC. Translation gives CASSLSGGKNYGYTF.

The chain employs TRBV6-1 and TRBJ2-5, with D perhaps TRBD2 (5 bases). Germline loops: CDR1 MNHNS, CDR2 SASEGT. The CDR3 sequence is 15 residues long. Trimming cost V 2 bases and J 5 bases, with 15 bases left between them. Written as DNA, the CDR3 is TGTGCCAGCAGTGAATATTGGACCAGAGGGGAGACCCAGTACTTC. Translation: CASSEYWTRGETQYF.

The chain combines TRBV2 with TRBJ2-4; 7 positions match TRBD1. Germline V gene data show CDR1 as SNHLY and CDR2 as FYNNEI. CDR3 length: 14 amino acids. The V gene end was trimmed by 6 bases and the J gene end by 6 bases; junction bases not matched to a gene: 8. Here the CDR3 reads CASRPEGAGNIQYF. In DNA form, the CDR3 reads TGTGCCAGCAGGCCTGAGGGGGCAGGAAACATTCAGTACTTC.

J is TRBJ1-1 and V is TRBV5-1, with D maybe TRBD1 (5 bases). Trimming took 3 bases from V and 2 from J, leaving 14 bases between them. The length of the CDR3 is 15 residues. In germline, CDR1 is SGHRS, CDR2 YFSETQ. The CDR3 DNA reads TGCGCCAGCAGCTGGCAGGGTGTCGTTAACACTGAAGCTTTCTTT. Its protein is CASSWQGVVNTEAFF.

The chain uses TRBV18 and TRBJ2-3; D ambiguous. This CDR3 spans 14 amino acids. Germline CDR1 and CDR2: KGHSH and LQKENI. Trimming removed 2 bases at V and 2 bases at J, with 8 bases between. The CDR3: CASSPGDLTDTQYF. DNA for the CDR3: TGTGCCAGCTCACCAGGAGATCTCACAGATACGCAGTATTTT.

The J gene is TRBJ2-5, the V gene TRBV7-9, with 7 bases aligning to TRBD2. The V gene end was trimmed by 3 bases and the J gene end by 5 bases; junction bases not matched to a gene: 18. Germline CDR1 SEHNR, CDR2 FQNEAQ (reference sequence). This CDR3 contains 18 residues. Here the CDR3 DNA reads TGTGCCAGCAGCTTCCCAGCGGGAAAGTTCTCGAGACCGGAGACCCAGTACTTC. Its translation: CASSFPAGKFSRPETQYF.

This clone appeared a single time. V and J are TRBV21-1 and TRBJ2-1; whether TRBD2, the table's D call, matches the DNA was not checked. TRBV21-1 is a known pseudogene. The CDR3 covers 15 residues. The CDR3 DNA sequence: TGTGCCAGCAGCGCTACAGTCGGGGAGTACAATGAGCAGTTCTTC. It translates to CASSATVGEYNEQFF.

The rearrangement links TRBV5-6 to TRBJ2-1, with TRBD2 matching 9 bases. In germline, CDR1 is SGHDT, CDR2 YYEEEE. The CDR3 has 15 amino acids. Trimming at V came to 0 bases and at J to 5 bases, leaving 3 bases not matched to a gene. CDR3 bases: TGTGCCAGCAGCTTGGAAAGCGGGGGGCACAATGAGCAGTTCTTC. Translation gives CASSLESGGHNEQFF.

The gene calls are TRBV6-5 and TRBJ1-6, with 8 bases that match TRBD1. CDR1 MNHEY and CDR2 SVGAGI come from the germline V gene. The CDR3 length is 14 residues. The ends lost 11 bases at V and 1 base at J; junction bases unmatched: 4. CDR3 loop: CAAGQGSYNSPLHF. CDR3 bases: TGTGCCGCAGGACAGGGTTCCTATAATTCACCCCTCCACTTT.

The V and J genes are TRBV7-3 and TRBJ2-1, with TRBD2 as a possible D gene (6 bases). The germline CDR1 and CDR2 sequences are SGHTA and FQGTGA. This CDR3 contains 11 residues. The germline V and J ends were trimmed by 2 bases and 13 bases, with 9 bases remaining between them. This chain's CDR3 is CASSLGTPQFF. Written as DNA, the CDR3 is TGTGCCAGCAGCTTAGGGACTCCACAGTTCTTC.

V is TRBV28 and J is TRBJ1-2; D may be TRBD1 (6 bases). The CDR3 contains 15 residues. Trimming left V 7 bases short and J 4 bases short, with 19 bases between. The germline gives CDR1 MDHEN, CDR2 SYDVKM. The CDR3 nucleotides are TGTGCCAGCACCGGGGGGGGGACACCACTCTATGGCTACACCTTC. This gives the protein CASTGGGTPLYGYTF.

The chain combines TRBV7-2 with TRBJ2-1; TRBD1 agrees at 11 bases. The CDR3 covers 16 residues. Germline V lookup: CDR1 SGHTA, CDR2 FQGNSA. J gave up 4 bases and V 5 bases, and 7 bases lay outside the gene matches. The DNA of the CDR3 is TGTGCCAGCAGCGCCCCCGGGACAGGGGGATACAATGAGCAGTTCTTC. Residues: CASSAPGTGGYNEQFF.

This clone has just one count. This chain joins TRBV6-2 or TRBV6-3 and TRBJ2-7; 7 bases align to TRBD1. The CDR3 runs to 18 residues. Germline CDR1 is MNHEY and CDR2 is SVGEGT. J gave up 1 base and V 0 bases, and 12 bases lay outside the gene matches. The CDR3 spells CASSYSSIGTDVSYEQYF. The CDR3 DNA follows: TGTGCCAGCAGTTACTCGTCAATAGGGACAGACGTTTCCTACGAGCAGTACTTC.

V and J are TRBV19 and TRBJ2-3, with D maybe TRBD1 (6 bases). Trimming took off 9 bases at V and 7 bases at J, with 11 bases between the two ends. The CDR3 runs to 11 residues. The germline gives CDR1 LNHDA, CDR2 SQIVND (reference sequence). The CDR3 loop reads CASRRGNTQYF. The CDR3 DNA is TGTGCCAGCAGAAGGGGGAATACGCAGTATTTT.

The chain has TRBV11-2 and TRBJ1-4; D unclear. The CDR3 has 14 amino acids. The V gene's germline CDR1 is SGHAT and CDR2 FQNNGV. Trimming took 1 base from V and 2 from J, leaving 5 bases between them. In DNA form, the CDR3 reads TGTGCCAGCAGCTTAGGAGGGACTAATGAAAAACTGTTTTTT. This encodes CASSLGGTNEKLFF.

This clone was observed once. The gene calls are TRBV7-9 and TRBJ2-7, with D hard to call. V gave up 1 base and J gave up 6 bases, with 10 bases separating them. In germline, CDR1 is SEHNR, CDR2 FQNEAQ (reference sequence). The CDR3 covers 13 residues. The CDR3 sequence: CASSLDQDTEQYF. CDR3 sequence (DNA): TGTGCCAGCAGCTTAGACCAGGATACCGAGCAGTACTTC.